One and the same sample provided the 14 T cell receptor beta chains below, sequenced in a study of T-cell memory formation after mild COVID-19. Via MiXCR, TCRdb re-called the 5' RACE reads, giving one row per CDR3 protein. The data contain roughly 600,000 distinct CDR3 sequences, roughly 17% of them singletons. Sequencing used PBMCs or a T cell subset sorted from them (not recorded which). These receptor sequences come from an adult woman who had mild COVID-19 (a few samples of this study predate the infection). Cell type and time point are not known.

V gene TRBV5-1 combines with J gene TRBJ1-2; 9 bases are shared with TRBD1. The CDR3 is 16 amino acids. Trimming at V came to 4 bases and at J to 5 bases, leaving 12 bases not matched to a gene. Germline assignment: CDR1 SGHRS and CDR2 YFSETQ. This CDR3 is CASSDPTRQGGYGYTF. DNA for the CDR3: TGCGCCAGCAGCGACCCCACTCGACAGGGGGGATATGGCTACACCTTC.

This clonotype appeared a few times. The chain is built from TRBV5-5 and TRBJ1-4; a weak D match, TRBD1 (5 bases). V was trimmed by 0 bases and J by 8 bases, leaving 11 bases between them. Per germline, CDR1 SGHKS and CDR2 YYEKEE (reference sequence). The CDR3 runs to 14 residues. The CDR3 here is CASSLEATAEKLFF. The CDR3 coding sequence is TGTGCCAGCAGCTTGGAGGCGACAGCAGAAAAACTGTTTTTT.

V gene TRBV12-3 or TRBV12-4 combines with J gene TRBJ1-2; possible D gene TRBD1, 5 bases. V was cut by 1 base and J by 3 bases, with 12 bases left in between. The CDR3 sequence is 15 residues long. CDR3 protein: CASSLGGQGDYGYTF. CDR3 coding DNA: TGTGCCAGCAGTTTAGGAGGGCAGGGCGACTATGGCTACACCTTC.

This clonotype was picked up a small number of times. The rearrangement links TRBV7-2 to TRBJ2-7; 7 nucleotides agree with TRBD1. The V gene end was trimmed by 5 bases and the J gene end by 3 bases; junction bases not matched to a gene: 4. This CDR3 is built from 13 residues. Germline V CDR1 and CDR2: SGHTA, FQGNSA. Written as DNA, the CDR3 is TGTGCCAGCAGCCGGGACAGAATCTACGAGCAGTACTTC. Translated, it gives CASSRDRIYEQYF.

This clonotype showed up just a few times. The V call is TRBV7-6, the J call TRBJ2-1; 12 bases fit TRBD2. Per germline, CDR1 SGHVS and CDR2 FNYEAQ. The CDR3 is 19 amino acids. V lost 3 bases, J lost 2 bases, and 11 bases stayed unmatched. Written as DNA, the CDR3 is TGTGCCAGCAGCTTGAGTTCGCTAGCGGGGGGGCCGCCCTACAATGAGCAGTTCTTC. It specifies CASSLSSLAGGPPYNEQFF.

To note about this clonotype: A read error may be the cause here, since a much bigger clone is one base away. V gene TRBV15 combines with J gene TRBJ2-7; 11 bases match TRBD2. The CDR3 is made up of 15 amino acids. Germline V lookup: CDR1 LNHNV, CDR2 YYDKDF (reference sequence). Trimming at V came to 0 bases and at J to 4 bases, leaving 2 bases not matched to a gene. This chain's CDR3 is CATSRETSGTYEQYF. CDR3 DNA: TGTGCCACCAGCAGAGAGACTAGCGGGACTTACGAGCAGTACTTC.

V usage is TRBV7-9 and J usage is TRBJ2-1, with TRBD2 as a possible D gene (6 bases). Per germline, CDR1 SEHNR and CDR2 FQNEAQ (reference sequence). V gave up 2 bases and J gave up 9 bases, with 14 bases separating them. The CDR3 length is 14 residues. The CDR3 DNA is TGTGCCAGCAGCTTAACGGGGGTGATCGGTGAGCAGTTCTTC. It translates to CASSLTGVIGEQFF.

This clonotype was counted only a few times. The chain combines TRBV27 with TRBJ2-7; 13 bases fit TRBD2. Per germline, CDR1 MNHEY and CDR2 SMNVEV (reference sequence). With 2 bases clipped from V and 2 bases from J, the junction kept 3 bases outside the gene matches. There are 16 residues in the CDR3. CDR3 sequence: CASSLRLAGGTYEQYF. The CDR3 DNA reads TGTGCCAGCAGTTTAAGACTAGCGGGAGGAACCTACGAGCAGTACTTC.

This chain links TRBV19 with TRBJ1-5; weak D call: TRBD1 (5 bases). V was clipped by 4 bases and J by 4 bases, with 11 bases between them. The CDR3 extends over 14 amino acids. The germline gives CDR1 LNHDA, CDR2 SQIVND (reference sequence). CDR3 DNA sequence: TGTGCCAGTAGTACAGGGACCCCAAATCAGCCCCAGCATTTT. It yields the protein CASSTGTPNQPQHF.

The chain joins TRBV12-3 or TRBV12-4 to TRBJ2-5; 10 bases line up with TRBD1. V was pared by 4 bases and J by 4 bases, with 6 bases of the junction left unmatched. The CDR3 covers 15 residues. CDR3 nucleotides: TGTGCCAGCAGTTGGACAGGGGGGACGCGAGAGACCCAGTACTTC. This codes for CASSWTGGTRETQYF.

This clonotype was recorded many times. This chain uses TRBV7-9 with TRBJ2-1; a possible D gene is TRBD1 (6 bases). The CDR3 runs 16 residues. Deletions cut 5 bases from V and 8 bases from J, with 22 bases between. Germline values: CDR1 SEHNR, CDR2 FQNEAQ (reference sequence). The CDR3 DNA reads as TGTGCCAGCAGCGAACTAGGGACAACTAGTTTCCATGAGCAGTTCTTC. Residues: CASSELGTTSFHEQFF.

V gene TRBV20-1 combines with J gene TRBJ2-7; 12 bases align to TRBD2. The CDR3 totals 15 residues. CDR1 DFQATT and CDR2 SNEGSKA come from the germline V gene (reference sequence). Trimming took 0 bases from V and 4 from J; bases not matched to a gene: 4. The CDR3 protein is CSARELAGGRYEQYF. DNA for the CDR3: TGCAGTGCTAGAGAACTAGCGGGGGGCCGTTACGAGCAGTACTTC.

This clonotype was observed a single time. The chain joins TRBV20-1 to TRBJ2-5; D is perhaps TRBD1 (5 bases). The CDR3 has 13 amino acids. Trimming took 2 bases from V and 2 from J, leaving 9 bases between them. CDR1 and CDR2 (germline): DFQATT, SNEGSKA (reference sequence). For the CDR3, the DNA is TGCAGTGCTAGAACGCAGGGTCAAGAGACCCAGTACTTC. It is translated as CSARTQGQETQYF.

Many counts were recorded for this clonotype. V gene TRBV29-1 combines with J gene TRBJ2-2, with TRBD2 matching 14 bases. V was pared by 5 bases and J by 0 bases, with 5 bases of the junction left unmatched. There are 17 residues in the CDR3. Germline CDR1 is SQVTM and CDR2 is ANQGSEA. The CDR3 spells CSVLRLAGGPNTGELFF. CDR3 in DNA: TGCAGCGTTCTTCGACTAGCGGGAGGGCCGAACACCGGGGAGCTGTTTTTT.